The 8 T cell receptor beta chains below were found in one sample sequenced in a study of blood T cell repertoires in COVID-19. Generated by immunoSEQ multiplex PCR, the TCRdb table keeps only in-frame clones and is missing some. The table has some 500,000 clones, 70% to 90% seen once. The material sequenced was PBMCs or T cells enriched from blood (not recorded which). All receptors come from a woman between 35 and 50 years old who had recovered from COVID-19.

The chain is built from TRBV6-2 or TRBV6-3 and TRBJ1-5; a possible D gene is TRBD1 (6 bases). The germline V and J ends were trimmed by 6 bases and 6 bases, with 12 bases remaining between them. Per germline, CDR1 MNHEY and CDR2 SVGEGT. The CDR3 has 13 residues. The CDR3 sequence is CASSLTGRQPQHF. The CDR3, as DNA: TGTGCCAGCAGCCTGACAGGCCGTCAGCCCCAGCATTTT.

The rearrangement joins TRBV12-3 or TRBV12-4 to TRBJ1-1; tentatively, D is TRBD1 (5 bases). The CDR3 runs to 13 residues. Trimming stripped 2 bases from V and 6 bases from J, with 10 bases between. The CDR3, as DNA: TGTGCCAGCAGTTTAAGGGGAATCGCTGAAGCTTTCTTT. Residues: CASSLRGIAEAFF.

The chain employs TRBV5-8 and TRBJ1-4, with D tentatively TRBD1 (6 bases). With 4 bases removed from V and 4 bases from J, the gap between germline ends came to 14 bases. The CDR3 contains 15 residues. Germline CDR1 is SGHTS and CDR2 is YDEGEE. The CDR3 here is CASSPRQAFNEKLFF. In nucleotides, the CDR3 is TGTGCCAGCAGCCCGCGACAGGCGTTTAATGAAAAACTGTTTTTT.

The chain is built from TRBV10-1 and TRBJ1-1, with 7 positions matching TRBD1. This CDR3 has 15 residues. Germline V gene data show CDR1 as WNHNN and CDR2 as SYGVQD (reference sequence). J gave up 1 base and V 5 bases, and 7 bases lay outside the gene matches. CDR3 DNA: TGCGCCAGCAGTCGAACAGGGGAAACGAACACTGAAGCTTTCTTT. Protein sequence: CASSRTGETNTEAFF.

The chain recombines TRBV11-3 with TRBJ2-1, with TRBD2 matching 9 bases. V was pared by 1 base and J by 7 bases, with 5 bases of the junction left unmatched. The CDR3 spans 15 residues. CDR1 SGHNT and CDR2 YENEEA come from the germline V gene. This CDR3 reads CASSLGGRALNEQFF. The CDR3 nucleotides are TGTGCCAGCAGCTTAGGCGGGAGGGCCTTGAATGAGCAGTTCTTC.

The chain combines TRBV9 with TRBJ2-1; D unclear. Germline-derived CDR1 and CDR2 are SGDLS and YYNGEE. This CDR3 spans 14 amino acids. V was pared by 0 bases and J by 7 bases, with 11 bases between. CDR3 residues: CASSVEMTSNEQFF. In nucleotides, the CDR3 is TGTGCCAGCAGCGTAGAGATGACAAGTAATGAGCAGTTCTTC.

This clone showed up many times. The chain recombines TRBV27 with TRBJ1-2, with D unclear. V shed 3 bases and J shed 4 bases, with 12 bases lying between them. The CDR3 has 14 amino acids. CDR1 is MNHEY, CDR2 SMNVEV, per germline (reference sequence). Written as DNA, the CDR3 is TGTGCCAGCAGTTTCAGTCGGTCGGGCTATGGCTACACCTTC. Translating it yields CASSFSRSGYGYTF.

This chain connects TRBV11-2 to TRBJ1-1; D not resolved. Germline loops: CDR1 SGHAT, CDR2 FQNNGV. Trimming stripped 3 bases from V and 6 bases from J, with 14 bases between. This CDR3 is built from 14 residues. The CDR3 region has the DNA TGTGCCAGCAGCTTCAACCCGGCGGGCTCTGAAGCTTTCTTT. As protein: CASSFNPAGSEAFF. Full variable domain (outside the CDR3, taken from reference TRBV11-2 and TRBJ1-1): EAGVAQSPRYKIIEKRQSVAFWCNPISGHATLYWYQQILGQGPKLLIQFQNNGVVDDSQLPKDRFSAERLKGVDSTLKIQPAKLEDSAVYLCASSFNPAGSEAFFGQGTRLTVV.